Shown below are 10 T cell receptor beta chains from a single sample sequenced in a study of brain T cells in children with intractable seizures. Measured with immunoSEQ multiplex PCR; TCRdb has only the in-frame clones, and not every one. The sample yields under 400,000 clones, over 90% seen once. Indicated time point: blood from clinic visit 5 months post-surgery; TSC patient then seizure free. Sequencing was performed on peripheral blood, taken roughly 5 months after surgery. These receptors were taken from a boy less than two years old with tuberous sclerosis and intractable seizures.

The rearrangement uses TRBV2 and TRBJ1-4; D perhaps matches TRBD1 (6 bases). Trimming cost V 5 bases and J 0 bases, with 13 bases left between them. The germline CDR1 and CDR2 sequences are SNHLY and FYNNEI. This CDR3 has 16 residues. The CDR3 sequence: CASSPDSLATNEKLFF. The CDR3 bases are TGTGCCAGCAGTCCGGACAGCCTTGCAACTAATGAAAAACTGTTTTTT.

The chain couples TRBV6-4 to TRBJ2-1; 10 positions match TRBD2. Germline CDR1 MRHNA, CDR2 SNTAGT. This CDR3 comprises 15 residues. Unmatched junction bases numbered 10, after V lost 3 bases and J lost 11 bases. The chain's CDR3 is CASSDGSSGGRKQFF. CDR3 bases: TGTGCCAGCAGTGATGGGTCTAGCGGGGGACGTAAGCAGTTCTTC.

The chain combines TRBV7-3 with TRBJ2-1; no clear D gene. This CDR3 region has 15 residues. Trimming left V 5 bases short and J 1 base short, with 12 bases between. Germline-derived CDR1 and CDR2 are SGHTA and FQGTGA. Here the CDR3 DNA reads TGTGCCAGCAGCCCTGAGGACGGGTCCTACAATGAGCAGTTCTTC. Translated: CASSPEDGSYNEQFF.

This chain uses TRBV2 with TRBJ2-7, with D possibly called TRBD1 or TRBD2 (5 bases each). Germline V gene sequence: CDR1 SNHLY, CDR2 FYNNEI. With 7 bases removed from V and 5 bases from J, the gap between germline ends came to 15 bases. The CDR3 has 13 residues. This CDR3 reads CASNQGLGDEQYF. CDR3 sequence (DNA): TGTGCCAGCAACCAGGGCCTGGGGGACGAGCAGTACTTC.

The chain carries TRBV7-2 and TRBJ2-7, with a tentative D call TRBD2 (5 bases). V dropped 2 bases and J dropped 6 bases, with 8 bases sitting between them. This CDR3 comprises 12 residues. Per germline, CDR1 SGHTA and CDR2 FQGNSA. The CDR3: CASSLIRGEQYF. Written as DNA, the CDR3 is TGTGCCAGCAGCTTAATTCGGGGCGAGCAGTACTTC.

The chain couples TRBV19 to TRBJ2-1; a weak D match, TRBD2 (6 bases). The ends were cut back, 1 base at V and 0 bases at J, with 7 bases in the middle. The germline V gene has CDR1 LNHDA and CDR2 SQIVND (reference sequence). This CDR3 is built from 15 residues. CDR3 residues: CASSIAGDSYNEQFF. CDR3 nucleotides: TGTGCCAGTAGTATAGCGGGGGACTCCTACAATGAGCAGTTCTTC. The full variable domain, completed using reference TRBV19 and TRBJ2-1, is DGGITQSPKYLFRKEGQNVTLSCEQNLNHDAMYWYRQDPGQGLRLIYYSQIVNDFQKGDIAEGYSVSREKKESFPLTVTSAQKNPTAFYLCASSIAGDSYNEQFFGPGTRLTVL.

The genes are TRBV4-1 and TRBJ2-5; no definite D call. The V and J ends lost 8 bases and 4 bases respectively, with 14 bases between them. The CDR3 totals 13 residues. Germline V gene data show CDR1 as MGHRA and CDR2 as YSYEKL. Here the CDR3 reads CASAWTNLETQYF. Here the CDR3 DNA reads TGCGCCAGCGCCTGGACCAACCTAGAGACCCAGTACTTC.

This chain joins TRBV20-1 and TRBJ1-5; D is uncertain. Germline V CDR1 and CDR2: DFQATT, SNEGSKA (reference sequence). This CDR3 comprises 12 residues. The V end lost 3 bases, the J end lost 2 bases, and 5 bases lay between the germline ends. The DNA of the CDR3 is TGCAGTGCTAGTGGGGGCAATCAGCCCCAGCATTTT. Amino acids: CSASGGNQPQHF.

The V gene is TRBV7-6, the J gene TRBJ2-4; D possibly corresponds to TRBD1 (6 bases). Trimming shortened V by 1 base and J by 15 bases, and 10 bases separated the two germline ends. Per germline, CDR1 SGHVS and CDR2 FNYEAQ. The CDR3 has 11 residues. CDR3 sequence (DNA): TGTGCCAGCAGCTTAGGGGGGACATGGTACTTC. Translating gives CASSLGGTWYF.

This chain links TRBV5-1 with TRBJ1-1; D is undetermined. Germline values: CDR1 SGHRS, CDR2 YFSETQ. V was cut by 0 bases and J by 0 bases, with 15 bases left in between. CDR3 size: 17 residues. The CDR3 protein is CASSLARKTKVNTEAFF. CDR3 DNA: TGCGCCAGCAGCTTGGCCCGGAAAACAAAAGTGAACACTGAAGCTTTCTTT.